This TCR beta chain was sequenced during a study of T cell repertoires in cytomegalovirus infection. Study summary: Newly reported HLA-C-restricted and thoroughly characterized HLA-B-restricted CMV epitopes were employed.

Study results and limitations: The ex vivo response showed dominance by HLA-C-restricted CMV-specific TCR beta clonotypes. Cumulative public TCR beta family frequency identified carriers of CMV plus the relevant HLA.

TCRdb independently ran MiXCR on the reads; one entry per CDR3 protein. The repertoire has some 71,000 distinct CDR3 sequences, around 27% of them found once; the top ten carry 45% to 65%. This clonotype has just a few counts. The antigen remains unidentified. The origin of this receptor is a human donor in good health (CMV status not recorded). Some clones in this sample may be carry-over from other donors' samples. The material sequenced was CD8+ T cells from cultured PBMCs, taken from culture after CMV antigen stimulation.

CDR3 in DNA: TGTGCCAGTAGGCAGCAGCGGGAGGTAACAGATACGCAGTATTTT. Translation: CASRQQREVTDTQYF. The chain combines TRBV6-5 with TRBJ2-3; TRBD2 aligns across 9 bases. The CDR3 runs to 15 residues. V dropped 9 bases and J dropped 3; count of bases not matched to a gene: 10. Germline V gives CDR1 MNHEY, CDR2 SVGAGI.